Listed here are 26 T cell receptor beta chains from one sample, sequenced in a study of CD8+ T cells in alopecia areata. RNA extraction was followed by reverse transcription into cDNA, which acted as the sequencing template. The method was immunoSEQ multiplex PCR; TCRdb's version includes in-frame clones alone and lacks a portion of them. The sample lists under 350,000 clones, 58% occurring once. Indicated treatment: oral pan-JAK inhibitor, 5-10 mg twice daily. The material was CD4+ T cells sorted from blood, obtained at week 24, from a patient treated with tofacitinib. All receptors come from a human donor with alopecia areata.

CDR3 bases: TGTGCCAGCAGCAGCGCCGGGCCGCAAAACATTCAGTACTTC. Translating gives CASSSAGPQNIQYF. The rearrangement uses TRBV5-4 and TRBJ2-4; no clear D. The CDR3 covers 14 residues. Trimming pared 4 bases from V and 5 bases from J, leaving 13 bases between. From germline, CDR1 is SGHNT and CDR2 YYREEE (reference sequence).

This chain joins TRBV4-1 and TRBJ1-3, with D possibly TRBD1 on 5 matching bases. Germline CDR1 is MGHRA and CDR2 is YSYEKL. The V and J ends lost 0 bases and 2 bases respectively, with 17 bases between them. The CDR3 runs 18 residues. In DNA, the CDR3 is TGCGCCAGCAGCCAAGATGGCTGGGGCGGAGGAACTGGAAACACCATATATTTT. Protein: CASSQDGWGGGTGNTIYF.

This chain links TRBV7-9 with TRBJ1-1; TRBD1 is a possible D gene (5 bases). Germline CDR1 SEHNR, CDR2 FQNEAQ (reference sequence). The V gene lost 5 bases and the J gene lost 0 bases, with 16 bases spanning the gap. There are 16 residues in the CDR3. The CDR3: CASSLDTYFMNTEAFF. CDR3 coding DNA: TGTGCCAGCAGCCTGGACACATACTTCATGAACACTGAAGCTTTCTTT.

This chain joins TRBV28 and TRBJ2-5; 7 nucleotides line up with TRBD1. This CDR3 contains 14 residues. The germline CDR1 and CDR2 sequences are MDHEN and SYDVKM. After removal of 1 base from V and 4 bases from J, the junction contained 3 bases not matched to a gene. CDR3: CASSLFRDRETQYF. CDR3 sequence (DNA): TGTGCCAGCAGTTTATTCCGGGACAGAGAGACCCAGTACTTC.

This clone was seen a few times. CDR3 nucleotide sequence: TGTGCCAGCAGCCAAGTCCGTGGGTTCTTC. This translates into CASSQVRGFF. This chain links TRBV4-2 with TRBJ2-1, with no clear D. This CDR3 comprises 10 residues. V lost 1 base to trimming and J lost 15 bases, with 7 bases between them. Germline CDR1 reads LGHNA; CDR2 reads YNFKEQ.

With regard to this clone: The junction departs from germline at one end; a sequencing error may be responsible. The chain uses TRBV6-5 and TRBJ2-1; 8 bases are a match to TRBD2. This CDR3 is 11 amino acids long. CDR1 and CDR2 (germline): MNHEY, SVGAGI. The CDR3 region has the DNA TGTGCCGGCAGTGGAGCGGGGGTGGAGTTCTTC. Encoded protein: CAGSGAGVEFF.

This clone came up a few times. The J gene is TRBJ2-7, the V gene TRBV5-1, with 8 bases aligning to TRBD1. Trimming at V came to 0 bases and at J to 3 bases, leaving 5 bases not matched to a gene. The CDR3 runs 15 residues. Germline values: CDR1 SGHRS, CDR2 YFSETQ. CDR3 region: CASSLGTGHYYEQYF. CDR3 in DNA: TGCGCCAGCAGCTTGGGGACAGGGCACTACTACGAGCAGTACTTC.

The genes are TRBV5-1 and TRBJ1-6; 9 bases match TRBD1. CDR1 is SGHRS and CDR2 is YFSETQ in the germline V gene. V shed 4 bases and J 9 bases; nucleotides not matched to a gene: 11. This CDR3 region has 16 residues. The chain's CDR3 is CASSRGQGRLGSPLHF. DNA of the CDR3: TGCGCCAGCAGCCGTGGACAGGGGCGACTGGGTTCACCCCTCCACTTT.

The genes are TRBV30 and TRBJ1-3; D gene uncertain. CDR1 and CDR2 (germline): GTSNPN, SVGIG (reference sequence). The CDR3 is 14 residues long. V lost 3 bases and J 0 bases, leaving 9 bases between the germline ends. CDR3: CAWRGGNSGNTIYF. CDR3 nucleotide sequence: TGTGCCTGGAGGGGAGGGAACTCTGGAAACACCATATATTTT. The variable domain in full, completed from reference TRBV30 and TRBJ1-3, reads SQTIHQWPATLVQPVGSPLSLECTVEGTSNPNLYWYRQAAGRGLQLLFYSVGIGQISSEVPQNLSASRPQDRQFILSSKKLLLSDSGFYLCAWRGGNSGNTIYFGEGSWLTVV.

V gene TRBV6-1 combines with J gene TRBJ1-1; D may be TRBD1 (5 bases). The CDR3 extends over 12 amino acids. V gave up 7 bases and J gave up 4 bases, with 10 bases separating them. In germline, CDR1 is MNHNS, CDR2 SASEGT. The DNA of the CDR3 is TGTGCCAGCACACGAGGGACCACTGAAGCTTTCTTT. Its translation: CASTRGTTEAFF.

The genes are TRBV4-1 and TRBJ2-2; D is perhaps TRBD2 (7 bases). The CDR3 totals 17 residues. Germline V CDR1 and CDR2: MGHRA, YSYEKL. Trimming took 1 base from V and 0 from J, leaving 12 bases between them. CDR3 residues: CASSQGGGGANTGELFF. CDR3 coding DNA: TGCGCCAGCAGCCAAGGTGGGGGGGGCGCGAACACCGGGGAGCTGTTTTTT.

The V gene is TRBV4-3, the J gene TRBJ2-5; D not certain. Looked up from germline, CDR1 is LGHNA and CDR2 is YSLEER. Trimming stripped 0 bases from V and 3 bases from J, with 11 bases between. CDR3 length equals 15 residues. As DNA, the CDR3 is TGCGCCAGCAGCCAAGATGGGCATCAGGAAGAGACCCAGTACTTC. Translated: CASSQDGHQEETQYF.

The chain joins TRBV7-2 to TRBJ2-2; maybe TRBD2 (6 bases). Germline V gene sequence: CDR1 SGHTA, CDR2 FQGNSA. The CDR3 has 16 residues. The V and J ends lost 3 bases and 1 base respectively, with 12 bases between them. The CDR3 here is CASSFQRRGNTGELFF. In DNA form, the CDR3 reads TGTGCCAGCAGCTTTCAAAGGAGGGGGAACACCGGGGAGCTGTTTTTT.

J is TRBJ1-1 and V is TRBV5-1; a possible D gene is TRBD1 (5 bases). V gave up 0 bases and J gave up 1 base, with 10 bases separating them. The CDR3 runs 15 residues. Looked up from germline, CDR1 is SGHRS and CDR2 is YFSETQ. DNA of the CDR3: TGCGCCAGCAGCTTGGCTACAGGTCGGAACACTGAAGCTTTCTTT. Amino acid sequence: CASSLATGRNTEAFF. The variable domain in full, completed from reference TRBV5-1 and TRBJ1-1, reads KAGVTQTPRYLIKTRGQQVTLSCSPISGHRSVSWYQQTPGQGLQFLFEYFSETQRNKGNFPGRFSGRQFSNSRSEMNVSTLELGDSALYLCASSLATGRNTEAFFGQGTRLTVV.

V and J are TRBV10-3 and TRBJ1-5; 7 bases are a match to TRBD1. The CDR3 covers 15 residues. J was trimmed by 6 bases and V by 0 bases; bases with no gene match: 5. Germline CDR1 ENHRY, CDR2 SYGVKD. CDR3 DNA sequence: TGTGCCATCAGTGAGTCGAACAGGGGAAGTCAGCCCCAGCATTTT. Protein product: CAISESNRGSQPQHF.

The chain links TRBV19 to TRBJ1-1; D gene ambiguous. Germline assignment: CDR1 LNHDA and CDR2 SQIVND (reference sequence). The CDR3 runs to 11 residues. With 3 bases removed from V and 5 bases from J, the gap between germline ends came to 4 bases. The CDR3 region has the DNA TGTGCCAGTAGTATGATGACTGAAGCTTTCTTT. This sequence encodes CASSMMTEAFF.

This chain joins TRBV28 and TRBJ2-7, with no clear D. Germline loops: CDR1 MDHEN, CDR2 SYDVKM. The CDR3 runs 15 residues. Trimming left V 2 bases short and J 5 bases short, with 16 bases between. CDR3 residues: CASSLVGPTRNEQYF. The CDR3, as DNA: TGTGCCAGCAGTTTAGTGGGTCCCACCCGAAACGAGCAGTACTTC.

This clone was observed a handful of times. The chain carries TRBV12-5 and TRBJ2-1; TRBD1 aligns across 8 bases. Germline assignment: CDR1 LGHNT and CDR2 FRNRAP. The CDR3 contains 15 residues. With 1 base clipped from V and 1 base from J, the junction kept 0 bases outside the gene matches. CDR3 DNA sequence: TGTGCTAGTGGTTTGGGACAGGGGTCCTACAATGAGCAGTTCTTC. Translation gives CASGLGQGSYNEQFF.

This chain uses TRBV27 with TRBJ1-4; D is undetermined. V was clipped by 5 bases and J by 8 bases, with 21 bases between them. In germline, CDR1 is MNHEY, CDR2 SMNVEV (reference sequence). The CDR3 extends over 16 amino acids. DNA of the CDR3: TGTGCCAGCAGTCCCCTCGACACCATCCCTGCAGAAAAACTGTTTTTT. Protein product: CASSPLDTIPAEKLFF. The full variable domain, rest sourced from reference TRBV27 and TRBJ1-4, is EAQVTQNPRYLITVTGKKLTVTCSQNMNHEYMSWYRQDPGLGLRQIYYSMNVEVTDKGDVPEGYKVSRKEKRNFPLILESPSPNQTSLYFCASSPLDTIPAEKLFFGSGTQLSVL.

A note on this clone: At the DNA level, this CDR3 is encoded by other sequences in the same sample as well. V gene TRBV5-1 combines with J gene TRBJ2-5; D ambiguous. This CDR3 has 12 amino acids. Germline V gene data show CDR1 as SGHRS and CDR2 as YFSETQ. V lost 5 bases and J 1 base, leaving 6 bases between the germline ends. The chain's CDR3 is CASSLSQETQYF. In DNA form, the CDR3 reads TGCGCCAGCAGTCTCTCCCAAGAGACCCAGTACTTC.

The chain recombines TRBV30 with TRBJ2-5, with D unclear. Germline CDR1 reads GTSNPN; CDR2 reads SVGIG (reference sequence). The CDR3 is 12 amino acids. Trimming cost V 4 bases and J 5 bases, with 11 bases left between them. The CDR3 region has the DNA TGTGCCTGGATAAAAAGTCGTGAGACCCAGTACTTC. Translated, it gives CAWIKSRETQYF.

The chain employs TRBV7-9 and TRBJ1-1, with D uncertain. CDR1 and CDR2 (germline): SEHNR, FQNEAQ (reference sequence). V lost 0 bases and J 5 bases, leaving 10 bases between the germline ends. This CDR3 region has 14 residues. This chain's CDR3 is CASSLAGGKTEAFF. The CDR3 bases are TGTGCCAGCAGCTTAGCGGGAGGAAAGACTGAAGCTTTCTTT.

The genes are TRBV9 and TRBJ1-6; D is uncertain. Germline loops: CDR1 SGDLS, CDR2 YYNGEE. This CDR3 is built from 14 residues. V gave up 0 bases and J gave up 6 bases, with 7 bases separating them. In DNA form, the CDR3 reads TGTGCCAGCAGCGTAGCCGGACTTAATTCACCCCTCCACTTT. Amino acid sequence: CASSVAGLNSPLHF.

The chain carries TRBV28 and TRBJ2-3; the D gene is possibly TRBD1 (5 bases). Germline V CDR1 and CDR2: MDHEN, SYDVKM. CDR3 length: 13 residues. Deletions cut 3 bases from V and 1 base from J, with 5 bases between. The CDR3 coding sequence is TGTGCCAGCAGTTTCAGGGGCACAGATACGCAGTATTTT. Protein: CASSFRGTDTQYF.

The genes are TRBV6-1 and TRBJ2-7; D is possibly TRBD1 or TRBD2 (5 bases each). The CDR3 consists of 11 residues. Trimming stripped 5 bases from V and 12 bases from J, with 14 bases between. The germline V gene has CDR1 MNHNS and CDR2 SASEGT. The DNA of the CDR3 is TGTGCCAGCAGTTATGGGACGCAGACGTACTTC. It is translated as CASSYGTQTYF.

This chain uses TRBV5-1 with TRBJ1-4; TRBD1 might be the D (5 bases). Trimming removed 7 bases from V and 5 bases from J, with 15 bases in between. The length of the CDR3 is 14 residues. CDR1 is SGHRS, CDR2 YFSETQ, per germline. CDR3 amino acids: CASALGTGNEKLFF. DNA for the CDR3: TGCGCCAGCGCCCTTGGGACGGGAAATGAAAAACTGTTTTTT.